The rows below give T cell receptor beta chains drawn from one sample of a study of lymphopenia after photon versus proton radiotherapy. Using immunoSEQ multiplex PCR, the repertoire was profiled, and TCRdb retains in-frame clones only, with some absent. The data contain several thousand clones, more than 70% of them seen just once; the ten biggest clones take up 20% to 25%. Material: peripheral blood, obtained from a patient treated with photon-based radiotherapy. Receptors were obtained from a man older than 75 with cholangiocarcinoma. The conserved cysteine and the conserved F or W are not part of the CDR3 here. A D gene is named only where the DNA matches it firmly.

D gene | V gene | CDR3 protein
TRBD1 | TRBV7-2 | ASSAGTGVRTQY
TRBD1 | TRBV28 | ASSFFGQVSGYGYT
. | TRBV9 | ASSVRTDTEAF
TRBD1 | TRBV7-2 | ASSLRDRGMGQPQH
. | TRBV9 | ASSVLEGMGETQY
. | TRBV10-1 | ASSAGDSQY
. | TRBV5-6 | ASSFQGPYEQY
. | TRBV29-1 | SVESGSRYEQY
. | TRBV10-3 | AISRGFSGNQPQH
TRBD1 | TRBV14 | ASSQQGAGETQY
TRBD2 | TRBV29-1 | SVESGGYEQY
TRBD1 | TRBV5-4 | ASSLDRGNTGELF
. | TRBV5-1 | ASSLTADSGNTIY
. | TRBV2 | ASRTGVAGELF
. | TRBV28 | ASSFLTSGVGGGTDTQY
. | TRBV7-9 | ASSFQAPREAF
. | TRBV27 | ASSLLGDEQY
. | TRBV5-6 | ASSSNLLDLSSYEQY
. | TRBV27 | ASSWAVPYNSPLH
TRBD1 | TRBV28 | ASSLQRTGGVHGYT
. | TRBV4-2 | ASSRGENEQF
. | TRBV28 | ASSMRTVTDTQY
. | TRBV7-9 | ASSRLGRMSSEQY
. | TRBV5-1 | ASGGLWDTDTQY
. | TRBV6-5 | ASSPSGVRKAF
. | TRBV28 | ASRAVGWNTEAF
. | TRBV19 | ASRTVHSGNTIY
. | TRBV6-1 | ASSLDGNTEAF